These 10 T cell receptor beta chains share one sample of origin, sequenced in a study of blood T cell repertoires in COVID-19. Assay used: immunoSEQ multiplex PCR; TCRdb lists only in-frame clones, some missing. The table lists about 290,000 clones, about nine tenths of them singletons. Sequenced material: peripheral blood. The origin of the receptors is a woman in her thirties or forties who had recovered from COVID-19.

This rearrangement joins TRBV19 to TRBJ2-1; 9 nucleotides agree with TRBD2. The germline V gene has CDR1 LNHDA and CDR2 SQIVND (reference sequence). The CDR3 length is 22 residues. V shed 4 bases and J 4 bases; nucleotides not matched to a gene: 26. CDR3 nucleotide sequence: TGTGCCAGTAGTACCCCGACGACTAGCGGAGCTAACCCCACCTCGCCATACAATGAGCAGTTCTTC. It is translated as CASSTPTTSGANPTSPYNEQFF.

The chain uses TRBV6-5 and TRBJ2-7; 8 bases fit TRBD2. The CDR3 totals 14 residues. V was pared by 4 bases and J by 6 bases, with 8 bases of the junction left unmatched. CDR1 MNHEY and CDR2 SVGAGI come from the germline V gene. Here the CDR3 reads CASSSPAGGAEQYF. The CDR3 DNA reads as TGTGCCAGCAGTTCCCCCGCGGGGGGAGCCGAGCAGTACTTC.

The chain has TRBV9 and TRBJ2-5; 7 bases align to TRBD2. The CDR3 is 15 amino acids. V was pared by 3 bases and J by 5 bases, with 10 bases of the junction left unmatched. CDR1 and CDR2 from the germline V gene are SGDLS and YYNGEE. CDR3 bases: TGTGCCAGCAGCGGTCGAGGACTAGTCGGGGAGACCCAGTACTTC. This sequence encodes CASSGRGLVGETQYF.

V gene TRBV19 combines with J gene TRBJ1-3; the D gene is possibly TRBD1 (5 bases). Trimming pared 9 bases from V and 0 bases from J, leaving 12 bases between. The CDR3 runs 14 residues. The germline gives CDR1 LNHDA, CDR2 SQIVND (reference sequence). CDR3 region: CASETGGSGNTIYF. In DNA, the CDR3 is TGTGCCAGCGAAACGGGGGGCTCTGGAAACACCATATATTTT.

The chain couples TRBV19 to TRBJ1-6; 7 bases agree with TRBD1. The CDR3 runs 16 residues. Germline CDR1 and CDR2: LNHDA and SQIVND (reference sequence). V gave up 5 bases and J gave up 4 bases; unmatched junction bases: 8. In nucleotides, the CDR3 is TGTGCCAGTAGTGGAGGGGGCACGGGGTATAATTCACCCCTCCACTTT. The encoded protein is CASSGGGTGYNSPLHF.

The chain combines TRBV13 with TRBJ1-2; the D is unclear. The CDR3 spans 13 residues. Germline V CDR1 and CDR2: PRHDT, FYEKMQ (reference sequence). Trimming pared 1 base from V and 8 bases from J, leaving 11 bases between. The CDR3 sequence: CASSLVSNTGYTF. The CDR3, as DNA: TGTGCCAGCAGCTTAGTTAGCAATACCGGCTACACCTTC.

This clone was detected only once. J is TRBJ1-2 and V is TRBV20-1, with 7 bases aligning to TRBD1. V shed 3 bases, J shed 8 bases, and the junction held 12 bases outside the gene matches. CDR1 DFQATT and CDR2 SNEGSKA come from the germline V gene (reference sequence). This CDR3 has 14 amino acids. As DNA, the CDR3 is TGCAGTGCTAGTTCAGGGGGGCAGAATGGCGGCTACACCTTC. This codes for CSASSGGQNGGYTF.

This clone was detected once. The chain is built from TRBV5-6 and TRBJ2-1; a weak D match, TRBD2 (5 bases). This CDR3 has 12 amino acids. Trimming cost V 4 bases and J 9 bases, with 11 bases left between them. The germline V gene encodes CDR1 SGHDT and CDR2 YYEEEE. This CDR3 is CASSVPGSEQFF. CDR3 bases: TGTGCCAGCAGCGTGCCGGGGTCTGAGCAGTTCTTC.

This chain connects TRBV4-2 to TRBJ2-7; no definite D call. CDR1 is LGHNA, CDR2 YNFKEQ, per germline. The CDR3 sequence is 14 residues long. Trimming stripped 0 bases from V and 3 bases from J, with 9 bases between. The CDR3 DNA reads TGTGCCAGCAGCCAAGATGTTACGGGCTACGAGCAGTACTTC. Translation gives CASSQDVTGYEQYF.

The chain couples TRBV21-1 to TRBJ2-1; the table calls TRBD2, which could not be checked here. TRBV21-1 is classified as a pseudogene. CDR3 length: 14 amino acids. The DNA of the CDR3 is TGTGCCAGCAGCAAACGGGACTGCGGCAATGAGCAGTTCTTC. The encoded protein is CASSKRDCGNEQFF.